Below are 32 T cell receptor beta chains sequenced from a single sample in a study of CD8 T cells in Susac syndrome. RNA totalling roughly 0.45 to 1 ug underwent reverse transcription with random hexamers. In TCRdb, the immunoSEQ multiplex PCR reads were re-called with MiXCR into one record per CDR3 protein. The sample carries some 150,000 distinct CDR3 sequences, 95% recorded once. Sequencing input: CD4+ T cells from PBMCs. These receptors came from a human donor with Susac syndrome.

This sequence joins TRBV5-4 and TRBJ2-3; D call uncertain. The V end was cut by 0 bases, the J end by 4 bases, with 9 bases between. The germline V gene encodes CDR1 SGHNT and CDR2 YYREEE (reference sequence). This CDR3 region has 14 residues. CDR3: CASSLESVADTQYF. DNA of the CDR3: TGTGCCAGCAGCTTGGAGTCGGTAGCAGATACGCAGTATTTT.

The chain links TRBV20-1 to TRBJ1-5; D is possibly TRBD1 (5 bases). This CDR3 comprises 12 residues. The germline V gene has CDR1 DFQATT and CDR2 SNEGSKA (reference sequence). Trimming left V 4 bases short and J 5 bases short, with 9 bases between. Here the CDR3 DNA reads TGCAGTGCTAAAGGGGACTATCAGCCCCAGCATTTT. Its translation is CSAKGDYQPQHF.

This chain links TRBV30 with TRBJ1-2; TRBD1 might be the D (5 bases). The CDR3 contains 15 residues. Per germline, CDR1 GTSNPN and CDR2 SVGIG (reference sequence). Trimming removed 3 bases at V and 4 bases at J, with 18 bases between. The CDR3 DNA is TGTGCCTGGAGCGTGGGAGGGGCGACTACCTATGGCTACACCTTC. This translates into CAWSVGGATTYGYTF.

The gene calls are TRBV29-1 and TRBJ2-7; D remains ambiguous. From germline, CDR1 is SQVTM and CDR2 ANQGSEA. V lost 6 bases to trimming and J lost 1 base, with 7 bases between them. The CDR3 loop spans 11 amino acids. In DNA, the CDR3 is TGCAGCGTCCGGACGTCCTACGAGCAGTACTTC. This codes for CSVRTSYEQYF.

This clonotype was counted a single time. One junction end disagrees with the germline gene, perhaps due to a read error. The chain joins TRBV20-1 to TRBJ1-1, with no clear D. This CDR3 is built from 14 residues. Germline lookup yields CDR1 DFQATT and CDR2 SNEGSKA (reference sequence). In DNA form, the CDR3 reads TGCAGTGCTAGAGATTCCCGAAGATTTGGTGAATCTTTCTTT. Protein: CSARDSRRFGESFF.

This chain links TRBV9 with TRBJ2-3; the D is unclear. The CDR3 runs to 16 residues. V was shortened by 4 bases and J by 0 bases, with 15 bases between the two germline ends. CDR1 is SGDLS, CDR2 YYNGEE, per germline. This chain's CDR3 is CASSPRSGYSTDTQYF. In nucleotides, the CDR3 is TGTGCCAGCAGCCCCCGTAGTGGCTATAGCACAGATACGCAGTATTTT.

A note on this clonotype: Sequence at one end of the junction differs from germline and may be a read error. The J gene is TRBJ2-3, the V gene TRBV15; no firm D call. This CDR3 has 14 residues. CDR1 LNHNV and CDR2 YYDKDF come from the germline V gene (reference sequence). CDR3 DNA: TGTGCCACCAGCACAGGTCTTCTGCGTGGGTCCTCAATTTTT. Its translation: CATSTGLLRGSSIF.

The chain links TRBV7-8 to TRBJ1-1; 7 bases align to TRBD1. The CDR3 is 15 residues long. The V and J ends lost 5 bases and 1 base, in that order; junction bases with no gene match: 7. The germline CDR1 and CDR2 sequences are SGHVS and FQNEAQ. The CDR3 nucleotides read TGTGCCAGCAGCGTCATGAACAGGGGGAACACTGAAGCTTTCTTT. Its translation is CASSVMNRGNTEAFF.

The chain has TRBV20-1 and TRBJ1-3; 9 bases are a match to TRBD1. The CDR3 totals 15 residues. Germline values: CDR1 DFQATT, CDR2 SNEGSKA (reference sequence). Trimming removed 5 bases from V and 3 bases from J; junction bases left unmatched: 8. CDR3 loop: CSALSTGGLGNTIYF. CDR3 nucleotides: TGCAGTGCTCTAAGTACAGGGGGCCTTGGAAACACCATATATTTT.

The chain has TRBV20-1 and TRBJ2-3; D perhaps matches TRBD2 (6 bases). This CDR3 has 13 amino acids. The ends were cut back, 5 bases at V and 2 bases at J, with 11 bases in the middle. Germline CDR1 is DFQATT and CDR2 is SNEGSKA (reference sequence). The DNA of the CDR3 is TGCAGTGCTCCCGGGACTTTCACAGATACGCAGTATTTT. It translates to CSAPGTFTDTQYF.

This clonotype was found once. The rearrangement links TRBV6-1 to TRBJ2-3, with 8 positions matching TRBD2. J gave up 2 bases and V 8 bases, and 15 bases lay outside the gene matches. CDR1 and CDR2 from the germline V gene are MNHNS and SASEGT. The CDR3 is made up of 17 amino acids. DNA for the CDR3: TGTGCCAGCTCTTGGTCGGCGGGGGGACTCCTCACAGATACGCAGTATTTT. It translates to CASSWSAGGLLTDTQYF.

This chain joins TRBV19 and TRBJ1-4, with 7 bases aligning to TRBD1. The germline V gene has CDR1 LNHDA and CDR2 SQIVND (reference sequence). This CDR3 comprises 15 residues. The ends lost 4 bases at V and 7 bases at J; junction bases unmatched: 9. The CDR3 sequence is CASSTRQGRGEKLFF. DNA of the CDR3: TGTGCCAGTAGTACCCGACAGGGAAGGGGTGAAAAACTGTTTTTT.

As DNA, the CDR3 is TGTGCCAGCAGCAAAGGGGGCCAAGAGACCCAGTACTTC. This gives the protein CASSKGGQETQYF. V and J are TRBV21-1 and TRBJ2-5. TRBV21-1 is a pseudogene locus. This CDR3 has 13 residues.

The chain combines TRBV20-1 with TRBJ2-2; D may correspond to TRBD1 or TRBD2 (5 bases each). There are 14 residues in the CDR3. V gave up 0 bases and J gave up 5 bases, with 10 bases separating them. CDR1 and CDR2 (germline): DFQATT, SNEGSKA (reference sequence). CDR3 in amino acids: CSARDLGETGELFF. The DNA of the CDR3 is TGCAGTGCTAGAGATCTGGGGGAGACCGGGGAGCTGTTTTTT.

The chain recombines TRBV20-1 with TRBJ2-5; TRBD2 is a possible D gene (5 bases). V lost 2 bases, J lost 9 bases, and 16 bases lay in between. Germline V CDR1 and CDR2: DFQATT, SNEGSKA (reference sequence). The CDR3 consists of 13 residues. The CDR3 DNA sequence: TGCAGTGCTAGATCCACCCCGGGATGGGCCCAGTACTTC. Protein: CSARSTPGWAQYF.

The V call is TRBV7-9, the J call TRBJ2-1; D gene uncertain. The length of the CDR3 is 14 residues. V lost 3 bases and J lost 5, with 11 bases in between. Looked up from germline, CDR1 is SEHNR and CDR2 is FQNEAQ (reference sequence). As DNA, the CDR3 is TGTGCCAGCAGCTTGCTAAAACGGCACAATGAGCAGTTCTTC. It specifies CASSLLKRHNEQFF.

The J gene is TRBJ2-7, the V gene TRBV20-1, with a weak D call TRBD2 (6 bases). This CDR3 is 16 amino acids long. The V gene's germline CDR1 is DFQATT and CDR2 SNEGSKA (reference sequence). The V end lost 5 bases, the J end lost 0 bases, and 20 bases lay between the germline ends. DNA for the CDR3: TGCAGTGCTCTCCCTTTCGGTGGGGGGAGCTCCTACGAGCAGTACTTC. Translating gives CSALPFGGGSSYEQYF.

The rearrangement joins TRBV5-1 to TRBJ2-4; 8 bases are shared with TRBD2. This CDR3 has 13 residues. CDR1 and CDR2 (germline): SGHRS, YFSETQ. Germline trimming cut 2 bases from V and 8 bases from J; bases unmatched to any gene: 3. CDR3 sequence reads: CASSFREGDIQYF. CDR3 nucleotide sequence: TGCGCCAGCAGCTTTCGGGAGGGCGACATTCAGTACTTC.

The count of this clonotype is one. V and J are TRBV7-2 and TRBJ2-5, with TRBD1 as a possible D gene (5 bases). The CDR3 runs to 14 residues. CDR1 and CDR2 (germline): SGHTA, FQGNSA. The V and J ends lost 3 bases and 5 bases respectively, with 13 bases between them. This CDR3 reads CASSLLSGMETQYF. The CDR3 DNA reads TGTGCCAGCAGCTTGTTGTCAGGGATGGAGACCCAGTACTTC.

The chain carries TRBV18 and TRBJ1-2; 9 nucleotides align to TRBD1. The CDR3 is 14 amino acids. The V gene's germline CDR1 is KGHSH and CDR2 LQKENI. The J segment lost 6 bases and the V segment lost 4 bases, leaving 6 bases of the junction unmatched. CDR3 coding DNA: TGTGCCAGCTCACGGACCGGGACAGGGCATGGCTACACCTTC. Protein product: CASSRTGTGHGYTF.

V usage is TRBV24-1 and J usage is TRBJ2-1; 10 positions match TRBD1. Germline V gene lookup returns CDR1 KGHDR and CDR2 SFDVKD. The junction had 6 bases not matched to a gene; V was cut back by 2 bases and J by 3 bases. The CDR3 consists of 17 residues. DNA of the CDR3: TGTGCCACCAGTGATTCGCGGGGGACAGGGGACTACAATGAGCAGTTCTTC. Translating gives CATSDSRGTGDYNEQFF.

The chain is built from TRBV11-1 and TRBJ1-1; D may be TRBD1 (5 bases). Germline values: CDR1 SGHAT, CDR2 FQDESV (reference sequence). V shed 5 bases and J shed 1 base, with 14 bases lying between them. The length of the CDR3 is 15 residues. As DNA, the CDR3 is TGTGCCAGCAGCCGAATCGGACACACGAACACTGAAGCTTTCTTT. Translation: CASSRIGHTNTEAFF.

The chain uses TRBV30 and TRBJ1-2, with 7 positions matching TRBD1. The V gene's germline CDR1 is GTSNPN and CDR2 SVGIG (reference sequence). The CDR3 runs to 16 residues. Trimming cost V 8 bases and J 5 bases; bases outside gene matches: 20. The CDR3 loop reads CARTGGIPSGGYGYTF. CDR3 nucleotide sequence: TGTGCCCGGACGGGTGGGATCCCCTCAGGGGGGTATGGCTACACCTTC.

Here the CDR3 DNA reads TGTGCCAGCAGCGTAGGGGGAGAACCGAACAATGAGCAGTTCTTC. This gives the protein CASSVGGEPNNEQFF. This chain connects TRBV9 to TRBJ2-1; tentative D call: TRBD2 (5 bases). The CDR3 runs 15 residues. CDR1 is SGDLS and CDR2 is YYNGEE in the germline V gene. V lost 0 bases, J lost 5 bases, and 12 bases lay in between.

The J gene is TRBJ1-4, the V gene TRBV20-1, with 8 positions matching TRBD1. J was trimmed by 11 bases and V by 5 bases; bases with no gene match: 13. CDR3 length: 14 residues. Germline V lookup: CDR1 DFQATT, CDR2 SNEGSKA (reference sequence). CDR3 sequence: CSAPIQGGLGKLFF. The CDR3 nucleotides are TGCAGTGCTCCGATACAGGGGGGGTTGGGGAAACTGTTTTTT.

This clonotype was seen once. The rearrangement joins TRBV30 to TRBJ1-1; 9 positions agree with TRBD1. The V segment lost 2 bases and the J segment 5 bases; nucleotides outside the gene matches: 6. This CDR3 is built from 14 residues. The V gene's germline CDR1 is GTSNPN and CDR2 SVGIG (reference sequence). The chain's CDR3 is CAWSTTGGNTEAFF. The CDR3 nucleotides are TGTGCCTGGAGTACGACAGGGGGGAATACTGAAGCTTTCTTT.

This chain uses TRBV4-1 with TRBJ2-5; D is undetermined. The V end lost 4 bases, the J end lost 5 bases, and 14 bases lay between the germline ends. Germline V CDR1 and CDR2: MGHRA, YSYEKL. The CDR3 sequence is 14 residues long. CDR3 in amino acids: CASSPRQIGETQYF. Written as DNA, the CDR3 is TGCGCCAGCAGCCCTAGACAAATAGGGGAGACCCAGTACTTC.

This chain uses TRBV7-9 with TRBJ1-2, with 9 bases fitting TRBD1. V dropped 5 bases and J dropped 3; count of bases not matched to a gene: 7. Germline V lookup: CDR1 SEHNR, CDR2 FQNEAQ (reference sequence). The CDR3 consists of 15 residues. The CDR3 here is CASSVGQGRHYGYTF. For the CDR3, the DNA is TGTGCCAGCAGCGTCGGACAGGGGCGGCACTATGGCTACACCTTC. Complete variable domain (other parts from reference TRBV7-9 and TRBJ1-2): DTGVSQNPRHKITKRGQNVTFRCDPISEHNRLYWYRQTLGQGPEFLTYFQNEAQLEKSRLLSDRFSAERPKGSFSTLEIQRTEQGDSAMYLCASSVGQGRHYGYTFGSGTRLTVV.

This rearrangement joins TRBV3-1 to TRBJ1-1; D might be TRBD1 (5 bases). CDR3 size: 12 residues. From germline, CDR1 is LGHDT and CDR2 YNNKEL (reference sequence). The ends were cut back, 4 bases at V and 9 bases at J, with 12 bases in the middle. CDR3 in amino acids: CASSPRRGKAFF. The DNA for the CDR3 is TGTGCCAGCAGCCCGCGGCGGGGGAAAGCTTTCTTT.

The chain employs TRBV30 and TRBJ2-7; no clear D. Germline CDR1 and CDR2: GTSNPN and SVGIG (reference sequence). V lost 0 bases, J lost 4 bases, and 7 bases lay in between. The CDR3 has 12 amino acids. CDR3 bases: TGTGCCTGGAGTGTATCGGTATACGAGCAGTACTTC. This gives the protein CAWSVSVYEQYF.

The chain couples TRBV7-2 to TRBJ2-7; TRBD1 matches at 8 bases. Looked up from germline, CDR1 is SGHTA and CDR2 is FQGNSA. The CDR3 is made up of 13 amino acids. V lost 5 bases, J lost 5 bases, and 5 bases stayed unmatched. DNA of the CDR3: TGTGCCAGCAGCCGGACAGGGAAGCACGAGCAGTACTTC. Its translation is CASSRTGKHEQYF.

This sequence joins TRBV30 and TRBJ2-3; 8 bases fit TRBD1. The CDR3 is made up of 15 amino acids. Germline V lookup: CDR1 GTSNPN, CDR2 SVGIG (reference sequence). Germline trimming cut 1 base from V and 1 base from J; bases unmatched to any gene: 4. DNA for the CDR3: TGTGCCTGGAGTGCCTCGACAGGGGGCACAGATACGCAGTATTTT. This codes for CAWSASTGGTDTQYF.